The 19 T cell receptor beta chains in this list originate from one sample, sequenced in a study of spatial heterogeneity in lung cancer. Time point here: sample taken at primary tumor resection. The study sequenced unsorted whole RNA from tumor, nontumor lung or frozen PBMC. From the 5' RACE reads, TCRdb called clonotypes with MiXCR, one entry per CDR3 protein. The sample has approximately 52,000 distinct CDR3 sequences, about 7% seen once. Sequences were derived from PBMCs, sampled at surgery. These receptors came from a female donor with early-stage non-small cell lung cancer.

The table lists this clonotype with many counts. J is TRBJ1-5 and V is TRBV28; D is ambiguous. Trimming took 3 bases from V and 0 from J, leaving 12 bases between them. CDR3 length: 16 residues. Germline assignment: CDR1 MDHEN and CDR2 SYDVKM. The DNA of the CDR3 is TGTGCCAGCAGTTTTGAACTAGGAGATAGCAATCAGCCCCAGCATTTT. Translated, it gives CASSFELGDSNQPQHF.

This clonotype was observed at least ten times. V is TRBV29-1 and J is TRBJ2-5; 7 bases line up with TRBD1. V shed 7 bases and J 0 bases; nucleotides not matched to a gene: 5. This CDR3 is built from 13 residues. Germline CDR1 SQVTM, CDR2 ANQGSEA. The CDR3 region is CSAATGYQETQYF. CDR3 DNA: TGCAGCGCCGCGACAGGGTACCAAGAGACCCAGTACTTC.

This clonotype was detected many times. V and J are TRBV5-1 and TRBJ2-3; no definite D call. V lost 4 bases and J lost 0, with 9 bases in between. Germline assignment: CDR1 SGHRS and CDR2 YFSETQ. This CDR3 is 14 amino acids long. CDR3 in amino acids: CASSMTPSTDTQYF. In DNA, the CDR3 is TGCGCCAGCAGCATGACTCCCAGCACAGATACGCAGTATTTT.

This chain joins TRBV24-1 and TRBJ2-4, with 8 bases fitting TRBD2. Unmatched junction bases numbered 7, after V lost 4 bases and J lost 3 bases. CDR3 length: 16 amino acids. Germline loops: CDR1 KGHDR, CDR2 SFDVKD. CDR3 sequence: CATSDLSGGGKNIQYF. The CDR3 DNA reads TGTGCCACCAGTGACCTAAGCGGGGGAGGCAAAAACATTCAGTACTTC.

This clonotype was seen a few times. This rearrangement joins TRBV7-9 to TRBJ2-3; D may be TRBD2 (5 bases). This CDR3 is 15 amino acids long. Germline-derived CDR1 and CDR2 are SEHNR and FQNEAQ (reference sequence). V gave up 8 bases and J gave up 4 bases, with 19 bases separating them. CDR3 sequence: CASLILGSVADTQYF. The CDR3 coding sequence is TGTGCCAGCCTAATACTAGGGTCCGTGGCAGATACGCAGTATTTT.

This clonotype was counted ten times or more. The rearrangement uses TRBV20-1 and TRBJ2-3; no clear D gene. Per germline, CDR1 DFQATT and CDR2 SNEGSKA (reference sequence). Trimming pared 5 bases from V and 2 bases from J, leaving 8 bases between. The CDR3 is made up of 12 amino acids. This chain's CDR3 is CSAVGSTDTQYF. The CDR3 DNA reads TGCAGTGCTGTAGGTTCCACAGATACGCAGTATTTT.

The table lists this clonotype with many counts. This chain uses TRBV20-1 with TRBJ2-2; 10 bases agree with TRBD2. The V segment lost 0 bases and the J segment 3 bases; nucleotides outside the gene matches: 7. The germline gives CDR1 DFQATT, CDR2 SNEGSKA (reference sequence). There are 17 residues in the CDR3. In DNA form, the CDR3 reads TGCAGTGCTAGAGACGCCAGCGGGGGGGCCCACACCGGGGAGCTGTTTTTT. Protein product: CSARDASGGAHTGELFF.

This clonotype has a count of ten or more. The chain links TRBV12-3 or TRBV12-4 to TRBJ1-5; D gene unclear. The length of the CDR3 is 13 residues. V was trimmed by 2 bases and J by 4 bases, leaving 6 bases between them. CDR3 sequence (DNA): TGTGCCAGCAGTTTATGGGCGAATCAGCCCCAGCATTTT. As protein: CASSLWANQPQHF.

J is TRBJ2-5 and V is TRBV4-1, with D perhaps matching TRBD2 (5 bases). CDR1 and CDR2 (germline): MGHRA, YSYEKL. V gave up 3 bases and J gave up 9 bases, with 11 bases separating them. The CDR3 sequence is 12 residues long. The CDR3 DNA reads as TGCGCCAGCAGCCAGGCTCCGGGATCCCAGTACTTC. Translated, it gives CASSQAPGSQYF.

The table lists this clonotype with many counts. The CDR3, as DNA: TGCGCCAGCAGTTGGGGCGCGAACACCGGGGAGCTGTTTTTT. Encoded protein: CASSWGANTGELFF. This rearrangement joins TRBV5-1 to TRBJ2-2, with TRBD1 as a possible D gene (5 bases). CDR3 size: 14 residues. Germline CDR1 is SGHRS and CDR2 is YFSETQ. Trimming stripped 5 bases from V and 0 bases from J, with 8 bases between.

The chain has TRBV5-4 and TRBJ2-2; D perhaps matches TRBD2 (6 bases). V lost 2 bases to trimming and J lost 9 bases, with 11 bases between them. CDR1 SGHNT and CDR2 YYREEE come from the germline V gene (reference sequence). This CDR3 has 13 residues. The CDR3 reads CASSFGTSRELFF. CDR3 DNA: TGTGCCAGCAGCTTCGGGACTTCCAGGGAGCTGTTTTTT.

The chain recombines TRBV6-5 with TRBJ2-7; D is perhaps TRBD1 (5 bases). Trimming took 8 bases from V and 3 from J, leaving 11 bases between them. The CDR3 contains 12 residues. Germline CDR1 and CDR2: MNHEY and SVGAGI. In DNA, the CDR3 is TGTGCCAGCGGGGCAGGCGGCTACGAGCAGTACTTC. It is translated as CASGAGGYEQYF.

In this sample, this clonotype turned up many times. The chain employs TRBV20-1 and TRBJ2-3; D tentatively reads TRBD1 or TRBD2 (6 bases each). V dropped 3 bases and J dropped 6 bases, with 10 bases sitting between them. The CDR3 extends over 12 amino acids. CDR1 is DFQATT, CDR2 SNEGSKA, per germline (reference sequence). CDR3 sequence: CSASGGFDTQYF. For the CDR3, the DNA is TGCAGTGCTAGCGGGGGCTTTGATACGCAGTATTTT.

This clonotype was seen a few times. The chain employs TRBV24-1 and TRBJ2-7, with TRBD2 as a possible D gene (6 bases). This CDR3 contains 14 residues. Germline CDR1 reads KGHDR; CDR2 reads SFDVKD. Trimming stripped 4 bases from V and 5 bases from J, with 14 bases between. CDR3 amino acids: CATSEAGPVDEQYF. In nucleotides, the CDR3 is TGTGCCACCAGTGAGGCGGGACCAGTCGACGAGCAGTACTTC.

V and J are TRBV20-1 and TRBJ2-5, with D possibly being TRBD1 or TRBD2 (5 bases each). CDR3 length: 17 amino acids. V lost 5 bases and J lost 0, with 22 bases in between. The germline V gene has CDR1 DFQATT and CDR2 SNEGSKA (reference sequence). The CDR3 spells CSALKDHAGAYQETQYF. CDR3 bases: TGCAGTGCTCTTAAAGATCATGCCGGGGCGTACCAAGAGACCCAGTACTTC.

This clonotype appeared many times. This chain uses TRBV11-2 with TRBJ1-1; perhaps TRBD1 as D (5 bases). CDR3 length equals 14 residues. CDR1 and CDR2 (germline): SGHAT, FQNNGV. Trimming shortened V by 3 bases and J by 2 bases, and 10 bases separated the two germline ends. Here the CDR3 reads CASSFSWDNTEAFF. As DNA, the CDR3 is TGTGCCAGCAGCTTTTCGTGGGACAACACTGAAGCTTTCTTT.

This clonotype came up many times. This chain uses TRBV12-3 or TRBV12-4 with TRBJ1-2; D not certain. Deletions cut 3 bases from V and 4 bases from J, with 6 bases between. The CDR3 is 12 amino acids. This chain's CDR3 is CASSLGFYGYTF. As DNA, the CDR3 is TGTGCCAGCAGTTTGGGCTTCTATGGCTACACCTTC.

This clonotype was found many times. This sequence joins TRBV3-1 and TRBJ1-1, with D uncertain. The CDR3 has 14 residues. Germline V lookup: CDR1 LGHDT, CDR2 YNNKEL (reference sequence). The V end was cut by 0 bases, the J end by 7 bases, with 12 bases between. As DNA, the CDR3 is TGTGCCAGCAGCCAAGAGGCAGGATGGGGTGAAGCTTTCTTT. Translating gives CASSQEAGWGEAFF.

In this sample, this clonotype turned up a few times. The CDR3 reads CASSLRLGGGDTQYF. In DNA form, the CDR3 reads TGTGCCAGCAGTCTTCGGCTGGGAGGAGGAGATACGCAGTATTTT. The chain combines TRBV2 with TRBJ2-3, with TRBD2 as a possible D gene (6 bases). CDR1 and CDR2 from the germline V gene are SNHLY and FYNNEI. V dropped 5 bases and J dropped 5 bases, with 17 bases sitting between them. The CDR3 is made up of 15 amino acids.